The 13 T cell receptor beta chains presented below share a single source sample, sequenced in a study of blood T cell repertoires in COVID-19 (dated by TCRdb to 2018 to 2020). Libraries were made using the immunoSEQ multiplex PCR assay. The source is immuneACCESS, and TCRdb retained only in-frame sequences with V and J called. Part of the clones is not carried over; for the studies checked, unresolved V genes explain less than half of this, and the remainder is unexplained. This sample comprises under 350,000 clones, around 87% of them detected only once. Together, the top ten hold 1.3% of the sample. The sample comprised peripheral blood. The source of these receptors is a man between 70 and 80 years old with acute or convalescent COVID-19.

The chain couples TRBV7-2 to TRBJ1-2; 9 nucleotides align to TRBD1. The length of the CDR3 is 14 residues. Germline V gene sequence: CDR1 SGHTA, CDR2 FQGNSA. Trimming took 5 bases from V and 2 from J; bases not matched to a gene: 3. The CDR3 loop reads CASSPQGANYGYTF. The CDR3 nucleotides are TGTGCCAGCAGCCCACAGGGGGCCAACTATGGCTACACCTTC.

This sequence joins TRBV2 and TRBJ1-5; 7 bases match TRBD1. Germline trimming cut 5 bases from V and 5 bases from J; bases unmatched to any gene: 6. Germline CDR1 reads SNHLY; CDR2 reads FYNNEI. This CDR3 contains 14 residues. CDR3 residues: CASSKDRVDQPQHF. The CDR3 DNA reads as TGTGCCAGCAGTAAAGACAGGGTAGATCAGCCCCAGCATTTT. Using reference TRBV2 and TRBJ1-5 for the parts outside the CDR3, the full variable domain is EPEVTQTPSHQVTQMGQEVILRCVPISNHLYFYWYRQILGQKVEFLVSFYNNEISEKSEIFDDQFSVERPDGSNFTLKIRSTKLEDSAMYFCASSKDRVDQPQHFGDGTRLSIL.

The chain couples TRBV7-9 to TRBJ2-5; unclear D gene. This CDR3 is 13 amino acids long. V lost 4 bases to trimming and J lost 0 bases, with 6 bases between them. In germline, CDR1 is SEHNR, CDR2 FQNEAQ (reference sequence). The CDR3 DNA reads TGTGCCAGCAGCTCATTCAACCAAGAGACCCAGTACTTC. This codes for CASSSFNQETQYF.

CDR3 sequence reads: CASSSGGAGGQPQHF. DNA for the CDR3: TGTGCCAGCTCTTCCGGGGGGGCTGGGGGTCAGCCCCAGCATTTT. V usage is TRBV18 and J usage is TRBJ1-5; D possibly corresponds to TRBD1 (6 bases). CDR1 is KGHSH and CDR2 is LQKENI in the germline V gene. The CDR3 is made up of 15 amino acids. With 6 bases removed from V and 6 bases from J, the gap between germline ends came to 18 bases.

V gene TRBV6-2 or TRBV6-3 combines with J gene TRBJ1-2; 10 nucleotides match TRBD1. The CDR3 length is 15 residues. V shed 5 bases and J 7 bases; nucleotides not matched to a gene: 10. CDR1 MNHEY and CDR2 SVGEGT come from the germline V gene. DNA of the CDR3: TGTGCCAGCAGTCTACCGGGACAGGGGCCAGCTGGCTACACCTTC. This translates into CASSLPGQGPAGYTF.

Points on this clone: Sequence at one end of the junction differs from germline and may be a read error. The chain uses TRBV5-1 and TRBJ2-3; 8 nucleotides agree with TRBD2. This CDR3 contains 15 residues. CDR1 SGHRS and CDR2 YFSETQ come from the germline V gene. CDR3 nucleotide sequence: TGCGCCAGCAGCTCGTCGGGGGGGCGCTCAGAAACGCAGTATTTT. Its protein is CASSSSGGRSETQYF.

The chain uses TRBV3-1 (or the pseudogene TRBV3-2) and TRBJ1-6, with TRBD1 identical over 9 bases. The germline V gene has CDR1 LGHDT and CDR2 YNNKEL (reference sequence). The CDR3 spans 15 residues. V was pared by 4 bases and J by 9 bases, with 7 bases of the junction left unmatched. The CDR3 DNA is TGTGCCAGCAGCCGCAACCGGGACAGGGTTTCACCCCTCCACTTT. Its protein is CASSRNRDRVSPLHF.

This clone has a handful of counts. CDR3 sequence (DNA): TGTGCCAGTAGTAGCTCGACAGGGGGAAATGAAAAACTGTTTTTT. Protein: CASSSSTGGNEKLFF. This chain uses TRBV19 with TRBJ1-4; TRBD1 matches at 9 bases. CDR1 is LNHDA and CDR2 is SQIVND in the germline V gene (reference sequence). The trim removed 4 bases at V and 5 bases at J, leaving 5 bases unmatched. This CDR3 region has 15 residues.

This clone showed up just once. J is TRBJ1-2 and V is TRBV16; maybe TRBD1 (6 bases). Germline V lookup: CDR1 KGHSY, CDR2 FQNENV. The CDR3 is made up of 14 amino acids. Trimming shortened V by 3 bases and J by 9 bases, and 17 bases separated the two germline ends. CDR3 protein: CASSQLQGQGSYTF. DNA of the CDR3: TGTGCCAGCAGCCAGTTACAGGGCCAGGGAAGCTACACCTTC.

The chain uses TRBV5-1 and TRBJ2-5; 11 positions match TRBD1. Germline lookup yields CDR1 SGHRS and CDR2 YFSETQ. The CDR3 contains 17 residues. V lost 2 bases, J lost 4 bases, and 10 bases stayed unmatched. CDR3 nucleotides: TGCGCCAGCAGCTTTCCTCCGGGACAGGGGGAAAGAGAGACCCAGTACTTC. It yields the protein CASSFPPGQGERETQYF.

This clone was seen only a few times. The chain carries TRBV5-1 and TRBJ2-1; perhaps TRBD1 as D (5 bases). From germline, CDR1 is SGHRS and CDR2 YFSETQ. This CDR3 region has 15 residues. Trimming pared 1 base from V and 0 bases from J, leaving 8 bases between. CDR3 amino acids: CASSLSDSSYNEQFF. In nucleotides, the CDR3 is TGCGCCAGCAGCTTGTCAGACAGCTCCTACAATGAGCAGTTCTTC.

This chain joins TRBV25-1 and TRBJ2-1, with 12 bases that match TRBD2. From germline, CDR1 is MGHDK and CDR2 SYGVNS. The CDR3 has 16 amino acids. V was clipped by 7 bases and J by 8 bases; unmatched bases: 12. CDR3 bases: TGTGCCAGCAACCCAAGAGGGGCTAGCGGGAGGGATGAGCAGTTCTTC. The encoded protein is CASNPRGASGRDEQFF.

V usage is TRBV24-1 and J usage is TRBJ2-1; 8 nucleotides agree with TRBD2. The V gene's germline CDR1 is KGHDR and CDR2 SFDVKD. The CDR3 extends over 16 amino acids. V shed 4 bases and J 1 base; nucleotides not matched to a gene: 5. CDR3 protein: CATSDTSGGSYNEQFF. CDR3 in DNA: TGTGCCACCAGTGACACTAGCGGTGGGTCCTACAATGAGCAGTTCTTC.